What follows is one TCR beta chain and its context. This entry belongs to a study of molecular identifiers for immune sequencing clone quantification. The germline CDR1 and CDR2 sequences are LNHNV and YYDKDF (reference sequence). The CDR3 extends over 15 amino acids. The J segment lost 0 bases and the V segment lost 5 bases, leaving 5 bases of the junction unmatched. TCRdb called the PCR reads again in MiXCR, with one record for every CDR3 protein. The sample has 490,000 or so distinct CDR3 sequences; about a fifth are singletons. The sequence derives from a human donor in good health. Some libraries in this study had Jurkat cell RNA spiked in. Sequenced input: naive CD8+ T cells from blood, with Jurkat cell RNA spiked in. Documented subset: FACS-sorted CD8+CD4-CCR7+CD45RA+ naive T cells. The V gene is TRBV15, the J gene TRBJ2-3; TRBD2 agrees at 7 bases. The CDR3 protein is CATSSSGESTDTQYF. The CDR3 nucleotides are TGTGCCACCAGCTCGAGCGGGGAGAGCACAGATACGCAGTATTTT. Based on the CDR3 plus reference TRBV15 and TRBJ2-3, the full variable domain is DAMVIQNPRYQVTQFGKPVTLSCSQTLNHNVMYWYQQKSSQAPKLLFHYYDKDFNNEADTPDNFQSRRPNTSFCFLDIRSPGLGDTAMYLCATSSSGESTDTQYFGPGTRLTVL.